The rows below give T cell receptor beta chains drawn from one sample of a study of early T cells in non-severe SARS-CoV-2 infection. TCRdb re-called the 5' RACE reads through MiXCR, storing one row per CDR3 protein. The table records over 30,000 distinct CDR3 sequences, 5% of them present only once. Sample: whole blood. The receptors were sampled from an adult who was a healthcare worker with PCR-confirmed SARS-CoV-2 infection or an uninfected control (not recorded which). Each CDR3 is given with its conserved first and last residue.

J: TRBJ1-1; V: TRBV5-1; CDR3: CASSLDDRGRRDTEAFF
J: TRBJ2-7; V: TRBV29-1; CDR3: CSVGLPASYEQYF
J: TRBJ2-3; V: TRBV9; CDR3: CASSFFPGPTRADTQYF
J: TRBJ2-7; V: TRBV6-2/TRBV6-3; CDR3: CASSSAGRNYEQYF
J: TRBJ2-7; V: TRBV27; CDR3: CASSTQAGRSSYEQYF
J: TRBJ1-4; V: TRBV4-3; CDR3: CASSQAGEEGEKLFF
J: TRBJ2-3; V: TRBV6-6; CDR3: CASSSPQRGGTDTQYF
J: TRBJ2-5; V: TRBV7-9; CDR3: CASSQRTGQETQYF
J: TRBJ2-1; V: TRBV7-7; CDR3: CASSLASGNEQFF
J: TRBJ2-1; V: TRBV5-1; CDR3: CASSFGRNGGAPDEQFF
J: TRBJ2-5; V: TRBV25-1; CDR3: CASSRRETQYF
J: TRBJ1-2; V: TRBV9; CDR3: CASSQQVGALYGYTF
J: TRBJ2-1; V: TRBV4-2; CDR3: CASSPDRGEQFF
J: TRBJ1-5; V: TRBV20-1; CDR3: CSASPGVNSNQPQHF
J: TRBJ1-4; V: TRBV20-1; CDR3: CGASRTGTGNEKLFF
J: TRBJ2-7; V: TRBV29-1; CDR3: CSAGGKAKVGEQYF
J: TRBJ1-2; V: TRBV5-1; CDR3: CASSSQGMQGYTF